This passage covers 27 T cell receptor beta chains from one sample sequenced in a study of blood T cells in healthy people across ages (dated by TCRdb to the mid-2010s). Library method: 5' RACE. A second PCR of roughly 7 to 11 cycles was performed with a sample-barcoded 5' primer and a J-beta primer mix. TCRdb took the public reads, trimmed them with fastp at Q25, ran MiXCR for clone calling and kept in-frame beta chains. Merged by CDR3 protein, the rows form single entries marked with the most common genes and DNA. For this sample there are fewer than 2 million distinct CDR3 sequences; around 40% appear just once. The top ten hold 20% to 25% of the sample. Sequenced material: blood. Receptors were obtained from a human donor in good health.

This clonotype has only a few counts. DNA for the CDR3: TGTGCCAGCAGCTTACAGAGCTATAATTCACCCCTCCACTTT. Encoded protein: CASSLQSYNSPLHF. V gene TRBV5-5 combines with J gene TRBJ1-6; D not resolved. The CDR3 is 14 amino acids. The germline gives CDR1 SGHKS, CDR2 YYEKEE (reference sequence). V gave up 2 bases and J gave up 3 bases, with 6 bases separating them. Together with reference TRBV5-5 and TRBJ1-6, the CDR3 gives the full variable domain: DAGVTQSPTHLIKTRGQQVTLRCSPISGHKSVSWYQQVLGQGPQFIFQYYEKEERGRGNFPDRFSARQFPNYSSELNVNALLLGDSALYLCASSLQSYNSPLHFGNGTRLTVT.

The V gene is TRBV7-8, the J gene TRBJ2-5; 9 bases are shared with TRBD2. The DNA end is more similar to TRBJ2-7, so the J call may be wrong. Germline V lookup: CDR1 SGHVS, CDR2 FQNEAQ. The CDR3 has 16 amino acids. CDR3 region: CASSPGVGLALDEQYF. The CDR3 DNA sequence: TGTGCCAGCAGCCCCGGGGTGGGACTAGCTTTAGACGAGCAGTACTTC.

In this sample, this clonotype turned up a few times. This chain uses TRBV20-1 with TRBJ2-5, with a tentative D call TRBD2 (5 bases). The CDR3 spans 13 residues. Germline-derived CDR1 and CDR2 are DFQATT and SNEGSKA (reference sequence). Trimming removed 3 bases from V and 5 bases from J, with 13 bases in between. The CDR3 DNA follows: TGCAGTGCTAGTGAGGGTCAGATGGAGACCCAGTACTTC. It encodes CSASEGQMETQYF.

This clonotype was detected a few times. This sequence joins TRBV4-2 and TRBJ2-5, with 11 bases lining up with TRBD1. CDR3 length equals 14 residues. CDR1 LGHNA and CDR2 YNFKEQ come from the germline V gene. The trim removed 4 bases at V and 9 bases at J, leaving 7 bases unmatched. CDR3 residues: CASSLRGQGDPQYF. For the CDR3, the DNA is TGTGCCAGCAGCCTTCGGGGACAGGGGGACCCCCAGTACTTC.

Points on this clonotype: Compared with germline, one end of the junction differs, possibly owing to a read error. The J gene is TRBJ2-7, the V gene TRBV14; possibly TRBD1 for D (5 bases). Germline V gene lookup returns CDR1 SGHDN and CDR2 FVKESK. CDR3 size: 16 residues. The CDR3 DNA follows: TGTGCCTGCAGCCAGGGCGTCAGGGTCTCATCCTACGAGCAGTACTTC. This sequence encodes CACSQGVRVSSYEQYF.

This clonotype was detected a few times. The chain recombines TRBV4-1 with TRBJ1-2; no reliable D call. With 4 bases removed from V and 8 bases from J, the gap between germline ends came to 14 bases. This CDR3 is built from 13 residues. Germline CDR1 MGHRA, CDR2 YSYEKL. The CDR3 DNA reads TGCGCCAGCAGCCCGATACTTCAAGGGGGCTACACCTTC. Its translation is CASSPILQGGYTF.

The V and J genes are TRBV2 and TRBJ1-5, with D maybe TRBD1 (5 bases). Germline loops: CDR1 SNHLY, CDR2 FYNNEI. V shed 5 bases and J shed 9 bases, with 14 bases lying between them. This CDR3 is 13 amino acids long. The CDR3 DNA is TGTGCCAGCAGTCGGGACGGATCTCGGCCCCAGCATTTT. Translation gives CASSRDGSRPQHF. Complete variable domain (other parts from reference TRBV2 and TRBJ1-5): EPEVTQTPSHQVTQMGQEVILRCVPISNHLYFYWYRQILGQKVEFLVSFYNNEISEKSEIFDDQFSVERPDGSNFTLKIRSTKLEDSAMYFCASSRDGSRPQHFGDGTRLSIL.

The chain carries TRBV29-1 and TRBJ2-1, with 7 bases aligning to TRBD2. Trimming cost V 3 bases and J 6 bases; bases outside gene matches: 5. From germline, CDR1 is SQVTM and CDR2 ANQGSEA. This CDR3 has 13 amino acids. The CDR3 is CSVDAGGGNEQFF. The DNA for the CDR3 is TGCAGCGTTGATGCGGGCGGGGGCAATGAGCAGTTCTTC.

V is TRBV18 and J is TRBJ2-5, with 7 bases aligning to TRBD2. The CDR3 loop spans 16 amino acids. V trimming: 4 bases; J trimming: 1 base; junction bases outside the gene matches: 9. CDR1 is KGHSH and CDR2 is LQKENI in the germline V gene. The CDR3 coding sequence is TGTGCCAGCTCACTCCGACTAGCCACTTTCCAAGAGACCCAGTACTTC. Encoded protein: CASSLRLATFQETQYF.

V is TRBV7-9 and J is TRBJ2-3; TRBD2 agrees at 8 bases. CDR3 size: 16 residues. Germline V gives CDR1 SEHNR, CDR2 FQNEAQ (reference sequence). V trimming: 5 bases; J trimming: 0 bases; junction bases outside the gene matches: 7. CDR3 nucleotide sequence: TGTGCCAGCAGCCTAAGACTAGCGCATAGCACAGATACGCAGTATTTT. It translates to CASSLRLAHSTDTQYF.

The chain uses TRBV6-5 and TRBJ2-1; the match to TRBD2 covers 10 bases. Germline V CDR1 and CDR2: MNHEY, SVGAGI. This CDR3 region has 17 residues. V lost 1 base to trimming and J lost 5 bases; unmatched junction nucleotides: 8. The CDR3 reads CASSYYNLAGVDNEQFF. CDR3 nucleotide sequence: TGTGCCAGCAGTTACTATAATCTAGCGGGGGTGGACAATGAGCAGTTCTTC.

Comment on this clonotype: A much larger clone lies one base from this, so it may be a read error. The chain links TRBV4-3 to TRBJ2-1; 10 bases align to TRBD1. The assigned J gene may be wrong: the sequence end matches TRBJ2-7 better. The CDR3 extends over 15 amino acids. Germline loops: CDR1 LGHNA, CDR2 YSLEER. The CDR3 region is CASSHGLGQGGEQYF. CDR3 bases: TGCGCCAGCAGCCACGGACTCGGACAGGGGGGCGAGCAGTACTTC.

The genes are TRBV27 and TRBJ1-4; D gene ambiguous. CDR1 is MNHEY, CDR2 SMNVEV, per germline (reference sequence). The CDR3 sequence is 12 residues long. The V end lost 5 bases, the J end lost 5 bases, and 6 bases lay between the germline ends. CDR3 in DNA: TGTGCCAGCAGTGACCGGAATGAAAAACTGTTTTTT. Encoded protein: CASSDRNEKLFF.

This clonotype was picked up a small number of times. The rearrangement uses TRBV29-1 and TRBJ2-7; weak D call: TRBD1 (6 bases). This CDR3 spans 14 amino acids. Per germline, CDR1 SQVTM and CDR2 ANQGSEA. Trimming removed 4 bases from V and 1 base from J, with 14 bases in between. This CDR3 reads CSVVVAGASYEQYF. The CDR3 DNA follows: TGCAGCGTTGTCGTTGCAGGGGCGTCCTACGAGCAGTACTTC.

This chain connects TRBV20-1 to TRBJ2-3; no reliable D call. The germline V gene encodes CDR1 DFQATT and CDR2 SNEGSKA (reference sequence). Trimming took 6 bases from V and 6 from J, leaving 16 bases between them. This CDR3 has 13 amino acids. The CDR3 DNA sequence: TGCAGTGCGATCTCGAACCAAGGGGATACGCAGTATTTT. Translating it yields CSAISNQGDTQYF.

This chain connects TRBV4-2 to TRBJ1-2; D gene uncertain. Trimming cost V 1 base and J 0 bases, with 12 bases left between them. The CDR3 is 16 residues long. Germline V gene lookup returns CDR1 LGHNA and CDR2 YNFKEQ. The CDR3: CASSQGVGQANYGYTF. CDR3 bases: TGTGCCAGCAGCCAAGGGGTCGGGCAGGCTAACTATGGCTACACCTTC.

The chain joins TRBV4-3 to TRBJ1-1, with 8 bases lining up with TRBD1. The V segment lost 3 bases and the J segment 3 bases; nucleotides outside the gene matches: 12. The CDR3 loop spans 17 amino acids. Germline-derived CDR1 and CDR2 are LGHNA and YSLEER. CDR3 nucleotide sequence: TGCGCCAGCAGCCAGGGAGCGATGACAGGGGCGGACACTGAAGCTTTCTTT. Translation gives CASSQGAMTGADTEAFF.

This clonotype was detected a few times. The gene calls are TRBV5-1 and TRBJ1-4; the D gene is possibly TRBD1 (5 bases). V shed 2 bases and J shed 6 bases, with 11 bases lying between them. CDR1 and CDR2 from the germline V gene are SGHRS and YFSETQ. This CDR3 is 14 amino acids long. CDR3 DNA sequence: TGCGCCAGCAGCTTTTCAGGGAGCGATGAAAAACTGTTTTTT. Translating it yields CASSFSGSDEKLFF.

The J gene is TRBJ2-2, the V gene TRBV28, with 7 bases lining up with TRBD1. J gave up 5 bases and V 3 bases, and 9 bases lay outside the gene matches. CDR3 size: 16 residues. The germline CDR1 and CDR2 sequences are MDHEN and SYDVKM. The CDR3 sequence: CASSLETGLYTGELFF. The CDR3 DNA reads TGTGCCAGCAGTTTGGAGACAGGGTTGTATACCGGGGAGCTGTTTTTT. Variable domain in full (rest from reference TRBV28 and TRBJ2-2): DVKVTQSSRYLVKRTGEKVFLECVQDMDHENMFWYRQDPGLGLRLIYFSYDVKMKEKGDIPEGYSVSREKKERFSLILESASTNQTSMYLCASSLETGLYTGELFFGEGSRLTVL.

This clonotype was found a few times. The chain combines TRBV27 with TRBJ2-2, with TRBD2 matching 11 bases. Germline V CDR1 and CDR2: MNHEY, SMNVEV (reference sequence). With V trimmed by 1 base and J by 7 bases, 11 bases remained unmatched. CDR3 size: 18 residues. The CDR3 nucleotides read TGTGCCAGCAGTTTATTCAGCGTCCTAGCGGGGGGTCACGGGGAGCTGTTTTTT. Protein sequence: CASSLFSVLAGGHGELFF.

This clonotype was recorded a few times. The genes are TRBV7-9 and TRBJ1-6; D is uncertain. The CDR3 runs to 14 residues. From germline, CDR1 is SEHNR and CDR2 FQNEAQ (reference sequence). V was shortened by 3 bases and J by 8 bases, with 11 bases between the two germline ends. The CDR3 DNA reads as TGTGCCAGCAGCTTCCCTCAGCGGGATTCACCCCTCCACTTT. This sequence encodes CASSFPQRDSPLHF.

V is TRBV7-3 and J is TRBJ2-3, with TRBD2 identical over 11 bases. Per the germline V gene, CDR1 is SGHTA and CDR2 is FQGTGA. V was clipped by 5 bases and J by 6 bases; unmatched bases: 10. The CDR3 loop spans 16 amino acids. CDR3 nucleotides: TGTGCCAGCAGCCACGTTAGCGGGGGGGCGGGTGATACGCAGTATTTT. Protein product: CASSHVSGGAGDTQYF.

Of note for this clonotype: One end of the junction varies from germline; a read error may be responsible. This chain uses TRBV20-1 with TRBJ1-1; D is unclear. CDR3 size: 13 residues. CDR1 DFQATT and CDR2 SNEGSKA come from the germline V gene (reference sequence). CDR3 coding DNA: TGCAGTGCTAATAAAGACATGAACACTGAAACTTTCTTT. Its translation: CSANKDMNTETFF.

This clonotype was seen only a few times. This chain uses TRBV11-2 with TRBJ1-2, with 7 bases lining up with TRBD1. Germline assignment: CDR1 SGHAT and CDR2 FQNNGV. CDR3 length equals 14 residues. After removal of 2 bases from V and 8 bases from J, the junction contained 8 bases not matched to a gene. CDR3 residues: CASSLTTGERGYTF. The CDR3 coding sequence is TGTGCCAGCAGCTTAACCACAGGGGAGAGAGGCTACACCTTC. Variable domain in full (rest from reference TRBV11-2 and TRBJ1-2): EAGVAQSPRYKIIEKRQSVAFWCNPISGHATLYWYQQILGQGPKLLIQFQNNGVVDDSQLPKDRFSAERLKGVDSTLKIQPAKLEDSAVYLCASSLTTGERGYTFGSGTRLTVV.

This chain uses TRBV12-5 with TRBJ1-2, with D possibly being TRBD1 (5 bases). This CDR3 comprises 19 residues. Germline V gene lookup returns CDR1 LGHNT and CDR2 FRNRAP. V shed 6 bases and J shed 3 bases, with 29 bases lying between them. CDR3 nucleotide sequence: TGTGCTAGTGGCTCTACGGAAGGGCTCGGGGGACGGCCCCACTATGGCTACACCTTC. The encoded protein is CASGSTEGLGGRPHYGYTF.

V gene TRBV10-3 combines with J gene TRBJ2-1; 11 bases align to TRBD1. This CDR3 is built from 15 residues. The V segment lost 7 bases and the J segment 5 bases; nucleotides outside the gene matches: 7. The germline CDR1 and CDR2 sequences are ENHRY and SYGVKD. This CDR3 is CAINLRDRGDNEQFF. As DNA, the CDR3 is TGTGCCATCAATTTGAGGGACAGGGGGGACAATGAGCAGTTCTTC.

V and J are TRBV29-1 and TRBJ2-1; tentatively, D is TRBD1 (5 bases). This CDR3 contains 13 residues. Germline CDR1 is SQVTM and CDR2 is ANQGSEA. V lost 3 bases and J 9 bases, leaving 15 bases between the germline ends. The CDR3 sequence: CSVEGTGFGEQFF. DNA for the CDR3: TGCAGCGTTGAGGGTACAGGTTTCGGTGAGCAGTTCTTC.